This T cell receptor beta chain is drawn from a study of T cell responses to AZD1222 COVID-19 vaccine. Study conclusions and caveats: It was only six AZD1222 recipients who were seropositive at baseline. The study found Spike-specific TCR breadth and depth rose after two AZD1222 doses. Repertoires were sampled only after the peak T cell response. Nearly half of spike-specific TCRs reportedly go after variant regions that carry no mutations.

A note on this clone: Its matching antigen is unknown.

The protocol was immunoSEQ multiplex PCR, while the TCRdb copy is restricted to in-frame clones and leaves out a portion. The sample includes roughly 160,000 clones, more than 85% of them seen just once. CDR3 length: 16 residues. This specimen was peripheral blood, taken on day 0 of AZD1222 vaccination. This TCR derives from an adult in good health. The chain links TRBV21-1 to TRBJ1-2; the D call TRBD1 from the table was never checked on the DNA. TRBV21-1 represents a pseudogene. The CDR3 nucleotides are TGTGCCAGCAGCTCCAATAGGGGTAGTAAACCCTATGGCTACACCTTC. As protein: CASSSNRGSKPYGYTF.